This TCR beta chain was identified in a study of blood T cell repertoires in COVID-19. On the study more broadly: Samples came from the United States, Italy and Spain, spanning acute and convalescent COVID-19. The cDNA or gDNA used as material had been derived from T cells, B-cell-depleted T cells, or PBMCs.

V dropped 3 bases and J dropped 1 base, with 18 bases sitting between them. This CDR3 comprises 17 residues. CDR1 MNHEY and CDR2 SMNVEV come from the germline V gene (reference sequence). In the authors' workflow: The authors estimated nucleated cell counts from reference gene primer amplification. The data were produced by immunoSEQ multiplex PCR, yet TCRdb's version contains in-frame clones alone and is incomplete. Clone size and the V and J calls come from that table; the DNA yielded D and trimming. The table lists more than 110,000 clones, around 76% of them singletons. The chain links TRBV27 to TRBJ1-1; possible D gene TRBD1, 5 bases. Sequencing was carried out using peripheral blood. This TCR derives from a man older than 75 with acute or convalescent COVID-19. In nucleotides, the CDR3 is TGTGCCAGCAGTTTCACTGGTATGGGGAGGGGGAACACTGAAGCTTTCTTT. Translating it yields CASSFTGMGRGNTEAFF.